This T cell receptor (beta chain) was observed in a study of a mutant IDH1 vaccine in newly diagnosed glioma. Study overall: Receipt of radiotherapy, temozolomide, or both preceded the study, and most received both.

Findings of the study overall: Among top peripheral T cell clonotypes, changes seemed unrelated to pseudoprogression.

Libraries were prepared by immunoSEQ multiplex PCR; TCRdb keeps only in-frame clonotypes and omits some of them. The table has 85,000 to 100,000 clones, about 90% seen once; the top ten hold roughly 0.54%. A word on this clone: Its antigen is as yet unknown. An end of the junction differs from the germline gene, which may be a read error. Other DNA sequences within the sample encode an identical CDR3.

Germline V gene data show CDR1 as SNHLY and CDR2 as FYNNEI. The CDR3 spans 13 residues. Time point of the sample: baseline, week 1 (first vaccination visit). Specified treatment: pre-vaccination baseline after standard-of-care therapy. The specimen was PBMCs, collected from a glioma patient treated with radiotherapy, temozolomide or both. This clonotype was sampled from a woman in her forties or fifties with glioma. The chain recombines TRBV2 with TRBJ1-1; tentatively, D is TRBD1 (5 bases). The CDR3 nucleotides are TGTGCGAGCAAGACAGATATGAACACTGAAGCTTTCTTT. Protein sequence: CASKTDMNTEAFF.